The 17 T cell receptor beta chains below were found in one sample sequenced in a study of shared clonotypes between healthy human individuals. Sequencing used immunoSEQ multiplex PCR; TCRdb keeps in-frame clones, though not all of them. Of about 2 million clones detected, approximately 95% appear once; the ten largest clones hold roughly 1%. CD45RO-negative CD8 cells positively selected for CCR7 made up the naive population, which excluded terminally differentiated effector memory CD45RA+ cells. The sequenced sample was naive CD8+ T cells sorted from blood. These receptors were taken from a young man in good health.

CDR3 region: CASSQDIGLAQTGELFF. CDR3 sequence (DNA): TGTGCCAGCAGCCAAGACATTGGACTAGCTCAGACCGGGGAGCTGTTTTTT. The V gene is TRBV4-2, the J gene TRBJ2-2; 8 nucleotides align to TRBD2. The CDR3 covers 17 residues. The ends lost 0 bases at V and 5 bases at J; junction bases unmatched: 8. The V gene's germline CDR1 is LGHNA and CDR2 YNFKEQ.

The chain joins TRBV7-9 to TRBJ1-1; D ambiguous. V was cut by 5 bases and J by 1 base, with 17 bases left in between. There are 16 residues in the CDR3. The V gene's germline CDR1 is SEHNR and CDR2 FQNEAQ (reference sequence). For the CDR3, the DNA is TGTGCCAGCAGCCCCCCGGGCCGCTTAGGGAACACTGAAGCTTTCTTT. Protein product: CASSPPGRLGNTEAFF.

The chain has TRBV6-5 and TRBJ2-2, with a weak D call TRBD2 (6 bases). From germline, CDR1 is MNHEY and CDR2 SVGAGI. The CDR3 totals 13 residues. The V and J ends lost 8 bases and 6 bases respectively, with 13 bases between them. This CDR3 is CASHLTGAGELFF. CDR3 bases: TGTGCCAGCCACTTAACGGGGGCCGGGGAGCTGTTTTTT.

As to this clone: This sample includes further DNA sequences coding for the same CDR3. The chain combines TRBV28 with TRBJ2-7; 11 nucleotides agree with TRBD1. V was clipped by 5 bases and J by 4 bases; unmatched bases: 4. CDR1 is MDHEN and CDR2 is SYDVKM in the germline V gene. The CDR3 extends over 14 amino acids. CDR3 nucleotide sequence: TGTGCCAGCAGTCCTGGGACAGGGGGGTACGAGCAGTACTTC. It codes for CASSPGTGGYEQYF.

The gene calls are TRBV28 and TRBJ1-1; D remains ambiguous. CDR1 MDHEN and CDR2 SYDVKM come from the germline V gene. The germline V and J ends were trimmed by 3 bases and 5 bases, with 10 bases remaining between them. There are 13 residues in the CDR3. The chain's CDR3 is CASSFRDGTEAFF. The CDR3 DNA reads TGTGCCAGCAGTTTTCGCGACGGGACTGAAGCTTTCTTT.

The chain is built from TRBV7-8 and TRBJ1-1; the D is unclear. The length of the CDR3 is 17 residues. The V gene lost 1 base and the J gene lost 0 bases, with 15 bases spanning the gap. Germline V gene data show CDR1 as SGHVS and CDR2 as FQNEAQ. CDR3 DNA: TGTGCCAGCAGCTTAGTGGAGAACGCTCTCATGAACACTGAAGCTTTCTTT. Its protein product is CASSLVENALMNTEAFF.

The gene calls are TRBV6-1 and TRBJ2-7, with TRBD1 identical over 10 bases. Germline-derived CDR1 and CDR2 are MNHNS and SASEGT. There are 15 residues in the CDR3. Germline trimming cut 3 bases from V and 3 bases from J; bases unmatched to any gene: 5. The CDR3 sequence is CASSDWTGGIYEQYF. Here the CDR3 DNA reads TGTGCCAGCAGTGATTGGACAGGGGGAATCTACGAGCAGTACTTC.

The chain couples TRBV29-1 to TRBJ1-2; D call uncertain. Germline V gene sequence: CDR1 SQVTM, CDR2 ANQGSEA. The CDR3 loop spans 14 amino acids. V shed 6 bases and J shed 4 bases, with 18 bases lying between them. CDR3 loop: CSVELQNPAYGYTF. CDR3 nucleotide sequence: TGCAGCGTCGAGCTCCAGAACCCGGCCTATGGCTACACCTTC.

This clone was seen once. The chain has TRBV27 and TRBJ1-2, with D perhaps TRBD1 (5 bases). Trimming took off 3 bases at V and 8 bases at J, with 13 bases between the two ends. This CDR3 comprises 13 residues. From germline, CDR1 is MNHEY and CDR2 SMNVEV (reference sequence). Written as DNA, the CDR3 is TGTGCCAGCAGTTTTGGGGGGGTCGAGGGCTACACCTTC. It specifies CASSFGGVEGYTF.

The V and J genes are TRBV27 and TRBJ2-1; perhaps D is TRBD1 or TRBD2 (5 bases each). V was pared by 6 bases and J by 5 bases, with 17 bases between. The CDR3 covers 15 residues. CDR1 and CDR2 (germline): MNHEY, SMNVEV (reference sequence). The DNA for the CDR3 is TGTGCCAGCAGCTCCATCCGGGACGGGAACAATGAGCAGTTCTTC. Protein: CASSSIRDGNNEQFF.

The chain uses TRBV7-9 and TRBJ2-5; TRBD2 matches 12 bases. Unmatched junction bases numbered 15, after V lost 1 base and J lost 9 bases. The CDR3 has 18 residues. CDR1 and CDR2 from the germline V gene are SEHNR and FQNEAQ (reference sequence). CDR3 coding DNA: TGTGCCAGCAGCTTAGATGGTCTAGCGGGAGGGCCGTACGAGGCCCAGTACTTC. This encodes CASSLDGLAGGPYEAQYF.

The chain has TRBV19 and TRBJ2-3; D is unclear. The CDR3 spans 15 residues. The germline gives CDR1 LNHDA, CDR2 SQIVND (reference sequence). The CDR3 here is CARFKARSSTDTQYF. In DNA form, the CDR3 reads TGTGCGAGATTCAAGGCCAGATCTAGCACAGATACGCAGTATTTT. Combining the CDR3 with reference TRBV19 and TRBJ2-3 gives the whole variable domain DGGITQSPKYLFRKEGQNVTLSCEQNLNHDAMYWYRQDPGQGLRLIYYSQIVNDFQKGDIAEGYSVSREKKESFPLTVTSAQKNPTAFYLCARFKARSSTDTQYFGPGTRLTVL.

The genes are TRBV5-5 and TRBJ2-3; no definite D call. The CDR3 runs 15 residues. Germline CDR1 SGHKS, CDR2 YYEKEE (reference sequence). Trimming pared 1 base from V and 0 bases from J, leaving 9 bases between. The CDR3 is CASSLYTTSTDTQYF. DNA for the CDR3: TGTGCCAGCAGCTTGTACACTACTAGCACAGATACGCAGTATTTT.

The rearrangement links TRBV10-3 to TRBJ2-7; D is possibly TRBD1 (6 bases). Germline CDR1 reads ENHRY; CDR2 reads SYGVKD. The CDR3 has 15 amino acids. Trimming left V 2 bases short and J 2 bases short, with 13 bases between. CDR3 loop: CAISEPSQGTYEQYF. The CDR3 coding sequence is TGTGCCATCAGTGAGCCCAGCCAGGGGACCTACGAGCAGTACTTC.

The chain recombines TRBV11-2 with TRBJ2-5; no firm D call. TRBJ2-7 matches the DNA end more closely, so the J call is doubtful. Germline lookup yields CDR1 SGHAT and CDR2 FQNNGV. This CDR3 spans 13 amino acids. In DNA, the CDR3 is TGTGCCAGCAGCAGTAGCCTCTCCTACGAGCAGTACTTC. Protein product: CASSSSLSYEQYF.

V is TRBV19 and J is TRBJ2-3; no reliable D call. V shed 5 bases and J shed 0 bases, with 12 bases lying between them. This CDR3 has 15 amino acids. Germline loops: CDR1 LNHDA, CDR2 SQIVND (reference sequence). Here the CDR3 reads CASSPGRASTDTQYF. The CDR3 nucleotides are TGTGCCAGTAGTCCAGGACGGGCTAGCACAGATACGCAGTATTTT.

This chain links TRBV25-1 with TRBJ1-1; no clear D. The CDR3 runs 11 residues. Trimming left V 2 bases short and J 8 bases short, with 6 bases between. The V gene's germline CDR1 is MGHDK and CDR2 SYGVNS. DNA for the CDR3: TGTGCCAGCAGTGAACTTACCGAAGCTTTCTTT. This translates into CASSELTEAFF. The complete variable domain, with remaining parts taken from reference TRBV25-1 and TRBJ1-1, reads EADIYQTPRYLVIGTGKKITLECSQTMGHDKMYWYQQDPGMELHLIHYSYGVNSTEKGDLSSESTVSRIRTEHFPLTLESARPSHTSQYLCASSELTEAFFGQGTRLTVV.